The rows below give T cell receptor beta chains drawn from one sample of a study of prognosis after radiotherapy for stage I lung cancer. TCRdb recomputed calls from the multiplex PCR reads with MiXCR, one row per CDR3 protein. Among approximately 51,000 distinct CDR3 sequences, about a third were seen once, and the ten largest hold roughly 9.4%. Specimen: PBMCs, collected before or after stereotactic body radiation therapy (not recorded which). These receptors originate from a donor of 50 years or more with non-small cell lung cancer. Both conserved end residues are part of each CDR3. A D gene is named only where the DNA matches it firmly. Expanded clones are given a class, and other clones once, few, many or no size at all.

TRBD1	TRBV30	TRBJ1-2	few	TGTACCTGGAAGGGAGTGACAGGGGGCAACTATGGCTACACCTTT	CTWKGVTGGNYGYTF
.	TRBV27	TRBJ2-3	many	TGTGCCCCGCGGAAGACGCAGTATTTT	CAPRKTQYF
TRBD1	TRBV11-1	TRBJ2-5	many	TGTGCCAGCAGCCCACCCGGGACAGGGGTACGCGGGACCCAGTACTTC	CASSPPGTGVRGTQYF
.	TRBV6-5	TRBJ2-7	.	TGTGCCAGCAGTTTGGTGGGGGGTGCTAGCACTACCTACGAGCAGTACTTC	CASSLVGGASTTYEQYF
.	TRBV20-1	TRBJ2-3	many	TGCAGTGCTAAAAGGGGGGGGGGCACAGATACGCAGTATTTT	CSAKRGGGTDTQYF
TRBD2	TRBV19	TRBJ2-1	many	TGTGCCAGTAGTCCTATCAGGACTAGCGGTCTTAATGAGCAGTTCTTC	CASSPIRTSGLNEQFF
.	TRBV7-8	TRBJ2-3	many	TGTGCCAGCAGCTTAAGTTGGCAGGGACTGGGCACAGATACGCAGTATTTT	CASSLSWQGLGTDTQYF
.	TRBV20-1	TRBJ2-1	many	TGCAGTGCTAGGAGGGACTGGGATAAGCGGGAGCAGTTCTTC	CSARRDWDKREQFF
.	TRBV7-2	TRBJ2-1	many	TGTGCCAGCAGCTTAAACCCACCCGGGGTTAATGAGCAGTTCTTC	CASSLNPPGVNEQFF
TRBD1	TRBV28	TRBJ2-2	many	TGTGCCAGCAGAGACAGACCGGGACAGGGCATGGAAACCGGGGAGCTGTTTTTT	CASRDRPGQGMETGELFF
.	TRBV12-3/TRBV12-4	TRBJ1-6	.	TGTGCCAGCAGTTCCGGGGGACGGGCCCTCCACTTT	CASSSGGRALHF
TRBD2	TRBV6-2/TRBV6-3	TRBJ2-3	many	TGTGCCAGCATCTGGCTAGCGGGGCGCACAGATACGCAGTATTTT	CASIWLAGRTDTQYF
.	TRBV6-1	TRBJ2-3	many	TGTGCCAGCAGTCTTGGAGGGGCGGTAGATACGCAGTATTTT	CASSLGGAVDTQYF
.	TRBV20-1	TRBJ2-7	many	TGCAGTGCTACCCGGGTCTACGAGCAGTACTTC	CSATRVYEQYF
TRBD2	TRBV11-2	TRBJ2-3	many	TGTGCCAGCAGCTGGACTAGCGGGCTCAGCACAGATACGCAGTATTTT	CASSWTSGLSTDTQYF
TRBD2	TRBV7-9	TRBJ2-3	many	TGTGCCAGCAGCCTAGCGGGGGGAGATACGCAGTATTTT	CASSLAGGDTQYF
.	TRBV20-1	TRBJ2-3	.	TGCAGCCCGTTGGGTGCCCCCACAGATACGCAGTATTTT	CSPLGAPTDTQYF
.	TRBV7-2	TRBJ2-3	many	TGTGCCAGCAGTCGGTCGACTAGACGCACAGATACGCAGTATTTT	CASSRSTRRTDTQYF
.	TRBV13	TRBJ2-7	once	TGTGCCAGCAGCTCCAGCGGGCCCCCTGGGTACGAGCAGTACTTC	CASSSSGPPGYEQYF
TRBD1	TRBV6-5	TRBJ2-6	many	TGTGCCAGCAGTTTACTCCCCGGGACAGGATTCTCTGGGGCCAACGTCCTGACTTTC	CASSLLPGTGFSGANVLTF
.	TRBV9	TRBJ2-5	many	TGTGCCAGCAGCGTAGAGGGCGGTCAAGAGACCCAGTACTTC	CASSVEGGQETQYF
TRBD2	TRBV20-1	TRBJ2-5	.	TGCAGTGCGCATGGACTAGCGGGATATGAGACCCAGTACTTC	CSAHGLAGYETQYF
.	TRBV28	TRBJ1-6	many	TGTGCCAGCAGAATAAGCGCCCTTAATTCACCCCTCCACTTT	CASRISALNSPLHF
.	TRBV6-2/TRBV6-3	TRBJ2-3	many	TGTGCCAGCAGCCAAACGGGAGATACGCAGTATTTT	CASSQTGDTQYF
TRBD2	TRBV24-1	TRBJ2-1	many	TGTGCCACCAGTGATACGGGACTAGCGGGAGGGAGTGAGCAGTTCTTC	CATSDTGLAGGSEQFF
.	TRBV6-1	TRBJ2-3	many	TGTGCCAGCAGCGCCCAATCAGATACGCAGTATTTT	CASSAQSDTQYF
TRBD2	TRBV5-4	TRBJ2-7	many	TGTGCCAGCAGCTTCCCCGGGGACTATTACGAGCAGTACTTC	CASSFPGDYYEQYF
TRBD1	TRBV29-1	TRBJ1-2	many	TGCAGCGCTAGGACAGGCAGAGATGGCTACACCTTC	CSARTGRDGYTF
TRBD2	TRBV4-2	TRBJ2-7	many	TGTGCCAGCAGCCAGGCGCTGCGGGAGAATGAGCAGTACTTC	CASSQALRENEQYF
TRBD2	TRBV12-3/TRBV12-4	TRBJ2-1	many	TGTGCCAGCAGTTTCCTAGGGACTAGCGGGAGGGCCGCCGGGCAGTTCTTC	CASSFLGTSGRAAGQFF
.	TRBV29-1	TRBJ2-1	many	TGCAGCGCAGTAACTAGCAGGGTTAACAATGAGCAGTTCTTC	CSAVTSRVNNEQFF
.	TRBV6-9	TRBJ2-7	.	TGTGCCAGCATTTACGCCCTACGCTACGAGCAGTACTTC	CASIYALRYEQYF
TRBD1	TRBV7-2	TRBJ1-4	many	TGTGCCAGCAGCCGATGGACAGGGGGAAATGAAAAACTGTTTTTT	CASSRWTGGNEKLFF
TRBD1	TRBV27	TRBJ1-2	.	TGTGCCAGCAGACTAGGAGGCAGGGGGAATGGCTACACCTTC	CASRLGGRGNGYTF
.	TRBV6-1	TRBJ2-7	.	TGTGCCAGCAGCTGTACAGCCGGGGAGCAGTACTTC	CASSCTAGEQYF
.	TRBV30	TRBJ2-7	medium-sized	TGTGCCTGGAGCAGCCCCTTGAGATCCTACGAGCAGTACTTC	CAWSSPLRSYEQYF